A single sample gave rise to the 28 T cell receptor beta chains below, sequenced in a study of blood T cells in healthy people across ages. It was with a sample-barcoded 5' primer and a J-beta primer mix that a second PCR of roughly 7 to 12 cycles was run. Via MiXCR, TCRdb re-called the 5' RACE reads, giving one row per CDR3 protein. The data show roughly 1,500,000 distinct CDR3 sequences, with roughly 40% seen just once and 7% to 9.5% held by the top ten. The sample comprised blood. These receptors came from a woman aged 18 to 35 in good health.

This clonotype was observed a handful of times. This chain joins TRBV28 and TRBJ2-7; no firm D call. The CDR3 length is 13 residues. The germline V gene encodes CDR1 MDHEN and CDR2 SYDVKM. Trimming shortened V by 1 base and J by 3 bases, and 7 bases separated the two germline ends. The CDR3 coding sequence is TGTGCCAGCAGTTTATCAAAAGGCTACGAGCAGTACTTC. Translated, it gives CASSLSKGYEQYF.

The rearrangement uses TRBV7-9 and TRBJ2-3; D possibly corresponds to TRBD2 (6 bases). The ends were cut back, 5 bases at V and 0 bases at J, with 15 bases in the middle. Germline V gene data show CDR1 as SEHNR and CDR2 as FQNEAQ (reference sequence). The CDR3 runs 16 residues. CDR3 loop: CASSRQPSASTDTQYF. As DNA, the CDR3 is TGTGCCAGCAGCCGCCAGCCTAGCGCGAGCACAGATACGCAGTATTTT. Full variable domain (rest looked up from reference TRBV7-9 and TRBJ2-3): DTGVSQNPRHKITKRGQNVTFRCDPISEHNRLYWYRQTLGQGPEFLTYFQNEAQLEKSRLLSDRFSAERPKGSFSTLEIQRTEQGDSAMYLCASSRQPSASTDTQYFGPGTRLTVL.

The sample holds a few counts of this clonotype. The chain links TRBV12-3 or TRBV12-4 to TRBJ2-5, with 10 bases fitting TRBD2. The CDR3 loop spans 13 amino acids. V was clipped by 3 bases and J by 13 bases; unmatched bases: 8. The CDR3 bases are TGTGCCAGCAGTTTGAGGACTAGCGGCGCATTGTACTTC. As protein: CASSLRTSGALYF.

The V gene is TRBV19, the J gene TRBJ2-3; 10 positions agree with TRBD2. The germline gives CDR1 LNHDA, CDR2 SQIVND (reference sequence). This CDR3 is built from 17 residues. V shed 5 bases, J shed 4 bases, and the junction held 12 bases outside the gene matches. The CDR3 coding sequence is TGTGCCAGTAGTGCTAGCGGGAGTCGATTCTACGCAGATACGCAGTATTTT. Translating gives CASSASGSRFYADTQYF.

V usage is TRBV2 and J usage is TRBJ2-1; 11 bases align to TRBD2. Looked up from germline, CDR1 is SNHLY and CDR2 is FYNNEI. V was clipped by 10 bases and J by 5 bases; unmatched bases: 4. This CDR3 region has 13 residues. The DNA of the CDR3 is TGTGCCACCTTACTAGCGGGGGACAATGAGCAGTTCTTC. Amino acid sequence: CATLLAGDNEQFF.

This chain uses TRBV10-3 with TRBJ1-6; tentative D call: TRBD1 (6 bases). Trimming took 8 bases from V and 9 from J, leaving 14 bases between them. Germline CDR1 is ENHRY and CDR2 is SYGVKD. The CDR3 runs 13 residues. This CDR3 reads CAIFTQGRSPLHF. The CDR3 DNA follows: TGTGCCATCTTCACACAGGGCCGTTCACCCCTCCACTTT.

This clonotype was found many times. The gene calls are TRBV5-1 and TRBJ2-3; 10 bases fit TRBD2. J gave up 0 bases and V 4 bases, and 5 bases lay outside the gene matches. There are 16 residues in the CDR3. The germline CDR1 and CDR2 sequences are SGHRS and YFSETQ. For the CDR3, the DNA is TGCGCCAGCAGCGGCAAACTAGCGGGGAGCACAGATACGCAGTATTTT. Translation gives CASSGKLAGSTDTQYF.

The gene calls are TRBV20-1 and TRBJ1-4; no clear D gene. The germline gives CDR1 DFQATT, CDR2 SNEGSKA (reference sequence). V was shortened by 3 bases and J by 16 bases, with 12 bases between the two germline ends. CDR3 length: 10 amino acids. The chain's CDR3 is CSASSASPFF. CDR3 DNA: TGCAGTGCTAGCTCAGCCAGCCCGTTTTTT.

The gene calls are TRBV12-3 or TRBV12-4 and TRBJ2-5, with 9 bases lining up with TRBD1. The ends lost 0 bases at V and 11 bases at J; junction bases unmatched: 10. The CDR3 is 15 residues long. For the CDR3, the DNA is TGTGCCAGCAGTTTAGCGCAGACAGGGGGGAATGAGCAGTACTTC. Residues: CASSLAQTGGNEQYF.

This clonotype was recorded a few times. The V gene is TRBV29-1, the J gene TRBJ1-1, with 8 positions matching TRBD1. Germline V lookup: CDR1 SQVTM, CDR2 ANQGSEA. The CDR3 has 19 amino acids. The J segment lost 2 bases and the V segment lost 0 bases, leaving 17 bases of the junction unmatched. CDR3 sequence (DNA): TGCAGCGTTGAAGATGAAGGGACAGGTAGGGTCGGGTTAAACACTGAAGCTTTCTTT. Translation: CSVEDEGTGRVGLNTEAFF.

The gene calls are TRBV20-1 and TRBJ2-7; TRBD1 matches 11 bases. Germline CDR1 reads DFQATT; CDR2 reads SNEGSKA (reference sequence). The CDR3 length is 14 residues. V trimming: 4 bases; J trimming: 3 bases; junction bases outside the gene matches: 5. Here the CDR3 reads CSATRDRGNYEQYF. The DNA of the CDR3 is TGCAGTGCTACCCGGGACAGGGGGAACTACGAGCAGTACTTC.

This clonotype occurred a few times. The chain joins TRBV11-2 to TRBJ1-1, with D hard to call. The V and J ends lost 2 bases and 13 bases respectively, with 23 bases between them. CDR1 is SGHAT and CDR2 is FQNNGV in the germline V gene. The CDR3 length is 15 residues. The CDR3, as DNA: TGTGCCAGCAGCTTAAATTCGGCAGGCGGAGCCGTCGTTTTCTTT. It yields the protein CASSLNSAGGAVVFF.

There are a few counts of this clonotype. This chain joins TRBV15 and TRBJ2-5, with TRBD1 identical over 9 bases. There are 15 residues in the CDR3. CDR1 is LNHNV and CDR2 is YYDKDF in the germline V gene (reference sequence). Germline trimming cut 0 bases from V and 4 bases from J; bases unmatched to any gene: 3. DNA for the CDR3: TGTGCCACCAGCAGAGATGGACAGGGGCGAGAGACCCAGTACTTC. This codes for CATSRDGQGRETQYF. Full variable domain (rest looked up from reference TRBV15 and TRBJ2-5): DAMVIQNPRYQVTQFGKPVTLSCSQTLNHNVMYWYQQKSSQAPKLLFHYYDKDFNNEADTPDNFQSRRPNTSFCFLDIRSPGLGDTAMYLCATSRDGQGRETQYFGPGTRLLVL.

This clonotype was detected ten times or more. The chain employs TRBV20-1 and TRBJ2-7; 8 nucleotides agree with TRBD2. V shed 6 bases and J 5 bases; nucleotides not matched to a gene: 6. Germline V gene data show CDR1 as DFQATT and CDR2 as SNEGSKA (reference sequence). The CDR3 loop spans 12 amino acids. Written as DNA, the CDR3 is TGCAGTGCGTCGGGACTAGGGAACGAGCAGTACTTC. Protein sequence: CSASGLGNEQYF.

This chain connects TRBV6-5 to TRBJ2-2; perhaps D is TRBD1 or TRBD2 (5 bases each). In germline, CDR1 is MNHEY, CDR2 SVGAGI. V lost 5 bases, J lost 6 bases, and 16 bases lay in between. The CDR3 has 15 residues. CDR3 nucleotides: TGTGCCAGCAGTGCCTTGGGGGACGGGGCCGGGGAGCTGTTTTTT. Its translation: CASSALGDGAGELFF.

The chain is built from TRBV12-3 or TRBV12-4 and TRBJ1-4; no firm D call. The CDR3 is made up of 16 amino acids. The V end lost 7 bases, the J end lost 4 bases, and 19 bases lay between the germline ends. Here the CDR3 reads CASTKLAAGNNEKLFF. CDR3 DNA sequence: TGTGCCAGCACCAAGCTGGCAGCCGGAAATAATGAAAAACTGTTTTTT.

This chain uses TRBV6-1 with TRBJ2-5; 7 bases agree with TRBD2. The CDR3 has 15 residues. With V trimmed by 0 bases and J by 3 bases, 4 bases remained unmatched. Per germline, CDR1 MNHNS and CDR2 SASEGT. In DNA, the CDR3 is TGTGCCAGCAGTGAAGCGGGACTACCAAAAGAGACCCAGTACTTC. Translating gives CASSEAGLPKETQYF.

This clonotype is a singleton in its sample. The CDR3 protein is CASSIRDRVSDTQYF. CDR3 sequence (DNA): TGTGCCAGCAGCATCCGGGACAGGGTATCAGATACGCAGTATTTT. This sequence joins TRBV5-6 and TRBJ2-3; 9 bases are a match to TRBD1. Germline-derived CDR1 and CDR2 are SGHDT and YYEEEE. Trimming cost V 4 bases and J 4 bases; bases outside gene matches: 7. The length of the CDR3 is 15 residues.

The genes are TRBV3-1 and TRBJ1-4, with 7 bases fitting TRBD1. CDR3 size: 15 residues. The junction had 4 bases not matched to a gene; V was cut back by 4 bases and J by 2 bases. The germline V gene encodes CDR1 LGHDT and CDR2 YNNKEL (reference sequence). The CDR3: CASSRPGQTNEKLFF. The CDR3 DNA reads TGTGCCAGCAGCCGACCGGGACAGACTAATGAAAAACTGTTTTTT.

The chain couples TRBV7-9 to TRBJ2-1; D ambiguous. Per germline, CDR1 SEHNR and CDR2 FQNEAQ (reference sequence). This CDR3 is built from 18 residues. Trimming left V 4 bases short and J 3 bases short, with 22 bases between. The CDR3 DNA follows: TGTGCCAGCAGCTCCAATTGGGATACTAACTATGGCTACAATGAGCAGTTCTTC. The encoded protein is CASSSNWDTNYGYNEQFF.

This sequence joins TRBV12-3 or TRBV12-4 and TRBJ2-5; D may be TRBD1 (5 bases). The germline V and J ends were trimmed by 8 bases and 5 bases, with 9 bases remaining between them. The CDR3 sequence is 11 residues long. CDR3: CASGYRETQYF. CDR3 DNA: TGTGCCAGCGGCTACAGGGAGACCCAGTACTTC.

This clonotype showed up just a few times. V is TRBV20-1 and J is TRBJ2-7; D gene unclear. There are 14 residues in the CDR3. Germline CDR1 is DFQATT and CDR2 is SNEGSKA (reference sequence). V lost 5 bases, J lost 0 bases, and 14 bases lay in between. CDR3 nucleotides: TGCAGTGCTCTGACCCAGGTACTCTCCTACGAGCAGTACTTC. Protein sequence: CSALTQVLSYEQYF.

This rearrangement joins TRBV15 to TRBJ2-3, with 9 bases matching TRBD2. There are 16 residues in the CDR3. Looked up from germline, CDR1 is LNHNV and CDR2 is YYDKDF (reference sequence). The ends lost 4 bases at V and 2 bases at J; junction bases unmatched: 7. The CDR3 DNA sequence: TGTGCCACCAGCAAGACCATAGCGGGGGTCACAGATACGCAGTATTTT. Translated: CATSKTIAGVTDTQYF.

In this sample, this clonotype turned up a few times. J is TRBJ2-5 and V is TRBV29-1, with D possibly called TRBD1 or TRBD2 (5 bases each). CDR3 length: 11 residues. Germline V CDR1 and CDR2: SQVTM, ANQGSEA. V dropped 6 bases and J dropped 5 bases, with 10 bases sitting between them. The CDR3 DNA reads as TGCAGCGTAGGGGACGGGGAGACCCAGTACTTC. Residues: CSVGDGETQYF. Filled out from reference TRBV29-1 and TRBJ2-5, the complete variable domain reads SAVISQKPSRDICQRGTSLTIQCQVDSQVTMMFWYRQQPGQSLTLIATANQGSEATYESGFVIDKFPISRPNLTFSTLTVSNMSPEDSSIYLCSVGDGETQYFGPGTRLLVL.

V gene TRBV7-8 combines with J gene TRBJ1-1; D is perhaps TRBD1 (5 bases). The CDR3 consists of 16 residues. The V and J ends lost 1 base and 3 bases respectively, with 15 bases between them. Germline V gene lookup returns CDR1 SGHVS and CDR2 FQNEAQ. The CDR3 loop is CASSLGDGDRDTEAFF. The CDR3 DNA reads TGTGCCAGCAGCTTAGGGGACGGAGATCGTGACACTGAAGCTTTCTTT.

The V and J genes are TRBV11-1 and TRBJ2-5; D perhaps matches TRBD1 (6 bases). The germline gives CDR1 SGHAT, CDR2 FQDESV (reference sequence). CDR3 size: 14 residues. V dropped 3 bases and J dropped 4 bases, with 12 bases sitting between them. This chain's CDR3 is CASSFGQLVETQYF. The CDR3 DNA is TGTGCCAGCAGCTTCGGACAGCTTGTAGAGACCCAGTACTTC. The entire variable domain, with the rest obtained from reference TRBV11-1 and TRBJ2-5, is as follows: EAEVAQSPRYKITEKSQAVAFWCDPISGHATLYWYRQILGQGPELLVQFQDESVVDDSQLPKDRFSAERLKGVDSTLKIQPAELGDSAMYLCASSFGQLVETQYFGPGTRLLVL.

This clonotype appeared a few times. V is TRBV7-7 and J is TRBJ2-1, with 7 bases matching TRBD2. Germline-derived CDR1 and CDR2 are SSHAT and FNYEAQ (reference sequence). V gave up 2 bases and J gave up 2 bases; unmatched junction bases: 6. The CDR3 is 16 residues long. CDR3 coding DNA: TGTGCCAGCAGCTTATCCGCGGGAGCGACCTACAATGAGCAGTTCTTC. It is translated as CASSLSAGATYNEQFF. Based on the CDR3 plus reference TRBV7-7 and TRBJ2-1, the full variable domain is GAGVSQSPRYKVTKRGQDVTLRCDPISSHATLYWYQQALGQGPEFLTYFNYEAQPDKSGLPSDRFSAERPEGSISTLTIQRTEQRDSAMYRCASSLSAGATYNEQFFGPGTRLTVL.

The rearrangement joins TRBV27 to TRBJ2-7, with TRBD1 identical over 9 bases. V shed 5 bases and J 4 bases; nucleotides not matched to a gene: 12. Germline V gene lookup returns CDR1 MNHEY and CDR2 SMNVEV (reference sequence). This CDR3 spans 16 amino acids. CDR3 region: CASSGLSGTGIYEQYF. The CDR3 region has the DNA TGTGCCAGCAGTGGGTTATCTGGGACAGGGATTTACGAGCAGTACTTC.